Below, 21 T cell receptor beta chains from the same sample are listed, as sequenced in a study of T cell responses to AZD1222 COVID-19 vaccine. TCRdb's table, derived via immunoSEQ multiplex PCR, lists solely in-frame clones and lacks some. The table lists roughly 120,000 clones, 87% of them singletons. Sequenced material: peripheral blood, taken on day 0 of AZD1222 vaccination. The receptors shown here come from an adult in good health.

The chain combines TRBV15 with TRBJ1-1; no definite D call. Deletions cut 8 bases from V and 0 bases from J, with 13 bases between. Germline CDR1 and CDR2: LNHNV and YYDKDF (reference sequence). The CDR3 totals 14 residues. Written as DNA, the CDR3 is TGTGCCACCGAGGCAGGATCCATGAACACTGAAGCTTTCTTT. Amino acids: CATEAGSMNTEAFF.

The J gene is TRBJ1-6, the V gene TRBV5-1; TRBD1 aligns across 8 bases. Losses at the gene ends were 4 bases for V and 15 bases for J; bases not matched to a gene: 6. Germline CDR1 SGHRS, CDR2 YFSETQ. The CDR3 runs 12 residues. In nucleotides, the CDR3 is TGCGCCAGCAGCACGGACAGGGATCACCTCCACTTT. Its protein product is CASSTDRDHLHF.

This chain connects TRBV30 to TRBJ2-3; TRBD2 matches at 9 bases. The CDR3 has 15 residues. With V trimmed by 2 bases and J by 0 bases, 3 bases remained unmatched. Germline values: CDR1 GTSNPN, CDR2 SVGIG (reference sequence). This CDR3 is CAWSLAGISTDTQYF. The CDR3 nucleotides read TGTGCCTGGAGTCTAGCGGGAATAAGCACAGATACGCAGTATTTT.

This clone was seen a few times. V gene TRBV24-1 combines with J gene TRBJ2-1; TRBD2 agrees at 7 bases. The CDR3 contains 15 residues. V dropped 9 bases and J dropped 1; count of bases not matched to a gene: 8. CDR1 is KGHDR, CDR2 SFDVKD, per germline. CDR3 in DNA: TGTGCCACCGCCTTAGAGGGAGGGTCCTACAATGAGCAGTTCTTC. Translating it yields CATALEGGSYNEQFF.

The V and J genes are TRBV2 and TRBJ1-1, with TRBD1 as a possible D gene (5 bases). The CDR3 extends over 14 amino acids. Trimming pared 7 bases from V and 1 base from J, leaving 13 bases between. CDR1 and CDR2 from the germline V gene are SNHLY and FYNNEI. The CDR3 DNA sequence: TGTGCCAGCAATCCGGGGACGGGGAACACTGAAGCTTTCTTT. This gives the protein CASNPGTGNTEAFF.

The gene calls are TRBV7-7 and TRBJ1-4, with D uncertain. Germline lookup yields CDR1 SSHAT and CDR2 FNYEAQ (reference sequence). The CDR3 spans 13 residues. V gave up 5 bases and J gave up 8 bases, with 12 bases separating them. The CDR3: CASSTSSNEKLFF. CDR3 bases: TGTGCCAGCAGCACCTCGAGTAACGAAAAACTGTTTTTT. The complete variable domain, with remaining parts taken from reference TRBV7-7 and TRBJ1-4, reads GAGVSQSPRYKVTKRGQDVTLRCDPISSHATLYWYQQALGQGPEFLTYFNYEAQPDKSGLPSDRFSAERPEGSISTLTIQRTEQRDSAMYRCASSTSSNEKLFFGSGTQLSVL.

The rearrangement uses TRBV5-5 and TRBJ2-3; the match to TRBD2 covers 9 bases. The length of the CDR3 is 15 residues. Germline V gene sequence: CDR1 SGHKS, CDR2 YYEKEE (reference sequence). V was pared by 4 bases and J by 1 base, with 4 bases of the junction left unmatched. CDR3 region: CASSPQREGTDTQYF. The CDR3 coding sequence is TGTGCCAGCAGCCCCCAGCGGGAGGGCACAGATACGCAGTATTTT. Combining the CDR3 with reference TRBV5-5 and TRBJ2-3 gives the whole variable domain DAGVTQSPTHLIKTRGQQVTLRCSPISGHKSVSWYQQVLGQGPQFIFQYYEKEERGRGNFPDRFSARQFPNYSSELNVNALLLGDSALYLCASSPQREGTDTQYFGPGTRLTVL.

DNA of the CDR3: TGTGCCAGCAGCCCCCTAGCGGGAGAAGCCTACGAGCAGTACTTC. Its protein product is CASSPLAGEAYEQYF. V is TRBV11-2 and J is TRBJ2-7; TRBD2 matches at 10 bases. The CDR3 contains 15 residues. V lost 5 bases and J lost 2; bases outside the gene matches: 6. CDR1 is SGHAT and CDR2 is FQNNGV in the germline V gene. Full variable domain (rest looked up from reference TRBV11-2 and TRBJ2-7): EAGVAQSPRYKIIEKRQSVAFWCNPISGHATLYWYQQILGQGPKLLIQFQNNGVVDDSQLPKDRFSAERLKGVDSTLKIQPAKLEDSAVYLCASSPLAGEAYEQYFGPGTRLTVT.

This chain joins TRBV7-6 and TRBJ2-7; 7 bases line up with TRBD1. V trimming: 4 bases; J trimming: 6 bases; junction bases outside the gene matches: 3. The CDR3 is 12 residues long. Germline values: CDR1 SGHVS, CDR2 FNYEAQ. The CDR3 loop reads CASSSQGIEQYF. CDR3 nucleotide sequence: TGTGCCAGCAGCTCACAGGGGATCGAGCAGTACTTC.

The chain recombines TRBV13 with TRBJ2-1; TRBD1 matches at 7 bases. The length of the CDR3 is 18 residues. The V segment lost 2 bases and the J segment 8 bases; nucleotides outside the gene matches: 18. Germline V lookup: CDR1 PRHDT, CDR2 FYEKMQ (reference sequence). CDR3 coding DNA: TGTGCCAGCAGCTTAAACCCCACCGAAGGGGGCCACGGCGATGAGCAGTTCTTC. It specifies CASSLNPTEGGHGDEQFF.

The CDR3 region is CASRTTIPNTEAFF. In nucleotides, the CDR3 is TGTGCCAGCAGAACGACCATTCCTAACACTGAAGCTTTCTTT. The chain joins TRBV2 to TRBJ1-1; D ambiguous. In germline, CDR1 is SNHLY, CDR2 FYNNEI. V lost 6 bases, J lost 2 bases, and 13 bases lay in between. The CDR3 totals 14 residues.

This chain joins TRBV7-8 and TRBJ1-4, with a tentative D call TRBD1 (5 bases). CDR1 and CDR2 (germline): SGHVS, FQNEAQ. V was cut by 2 bases and J by 0 bases, with 7 bases left in between. This CDR3 spans 15 amino acids. CDR3 in amino acids: CASSLLGATNEKLFF. As DNA, the CDR3 is TGTGCCAGCAGCTTATTGGGGGCAACTAATGAAAAACTGTTTTTT.

V is TRBV28 and J is TRBJ2-7; TRBD2 agrees at 9 bases. There are 15 residues in the CDR3. Per germline, CDR1 MDHEN and CDR2 SYDVKM. The ends lost 3 bases at V and 0 bases at J; junction bases unmatched: 3. CDR3 amino acids: CASSFPTSGSYEQYF. In nucleotides, the CDR3 is TGTGCCAGCAGTTTCCCGACTAGCGGCTCCTACGAGCAGTACTTC.

V and J are TRBV7-2 and TRBJ2-7, with 8 bases matching TRBD2. The CDR3 covers 15 residues. J was trimmed by 0 bases and V by 5 bases; bases with no gene match: 6. The germline CDR1 and CDR2 sequences are SGHTA and FQGNSA. CDR3 sequence (DNA): TGTGCCAGCAGCCGGGGGGGCCGGGGCTCCTACGAGCAGTACTTC. Translating gives CASSRGGRGSYEQYF.

This chain joins TRBV30 and TRBJ1-1; 8 bases align to TRBD1. Per the germline V gene, CDR1 is GTSNPN and CDR2 is SVGIG (reference sequence). J lost 0 bases, V lost 5 bases, and 5 bases had no gene match. The CDR3 loop spans 14 amino acids. The chain's CDR3 is CAWGTGIMNTEAFF. For the CDR3, the DNA is TGTGCCTGGGGGACAGGAATTATGAACACTGAAGCTTTCTTT.

The rearrangement links TRBV30 to TRBJ1-1; weak D call: TRBD1 (5 bases). Trimming took 0 bases from V and 0 from J, leaving 17 bases between them. Per the germline V gene, CDR1 is GTSNPN and CDR2 is SVGIG (reference sequence). This CDR3 is 17 amino acids long. CDR3 amino acids: CAWSVRGRERMNTEAFF. CDR3 in DNA: TGTGCCTGGAGTGTAAGGGGCAGGGAGAGGATGAACACTGAAGCTTTCTTT. Looking up the rest from reference TRBV30 and TRBJ1-1 gives the full variable domain: SQTIHQWPATLVQPVGSPLSLECTVEGTSNPNLYWYRQAAGRGLQLLFYSVGIGQISSEVPQNLSASRPQDRQFILSSKKLLLSDSGFYLCAWSVRGRERMNTEAFFGQGTRLTVV.

The chain uses TRBV28 and TRBJ1-4; no clear D. Between the trimmed V and J ends, which lost 6 bases and 7 bases, there was a span of 15 bases. Germline V gives CDR1 MDHEN, CDR2 SYDVKM. The CDR3 sequence is 14 residues long. Here the CDR3 DNA reads TGTGCCAGCAGGAGAAGGAGGGTCGGTGAAAAACTGTTTTTT. This codes for CASRRRRVGEKLFF.

V is TRBV7-9 and J is TRBJ2-7; D ambiguous. There are 14 residues in the CDR3. Trimming removed 1 base at V and 2 bases at J, with 9 bases between. Germline V CDR1 and CDR2: SEHNR, FQNEAQ (reference sequence). The CDR3 bases are TGTGCCAGCAGCTTAGTGGACGGAGCCTACGAGCAGTACTTC. Translation: CASSLVDGAYEQYF.

The J gene is TRBJ2-3, the V gene TRBV7-6, with D possibly matching TRBD2 (6 bases). Germline V CDR1 and CDR2: SGHVS, FNYEAQ. The CDR3 sequence is 16 residues long. V lost 5 bases and J 0 bases, leaving 15 bases between the germline ends. DNA for the CDR3: TGTGCCAGCAGCCAAGGCCAGGCGGGGAGCACAGATACGCAGTATTTT. It yields the protein CASSQGQAGSTDTQYF.

Regarding this clone: Other DNA variants within this sample encode the same CDR3. The gene calls are TRBV3-1 (or the pseudogene TRBV3-2) and TRBJ1-5, with unresolved D. The CDR3 covers 12 residues. With 3 bases removed from V and 4 bases from J, the gap between germline ends came to 4 bases. Germline V gene lookup returns CDR1 LGHDT and CDR2 YNNKEL (reference sequence). The CDR3 sequence: CASSHGNQPQHF. CDR3 bases: TGTGCCAGCAGCCACGGTAATCAGCCCCAGCATTTT.

This clone was observed a handful of times. This chain links TRBV6-6 with TRBJ1-5; D is possibly TRBD1 (6 bases). V gave up 7 bases and J gave up 6 bases, with 13 bases separating them. CDR3 length: 13 amino acids. The germline gives CDR1 MNHNY, CDR2 SVGAGI (reference sequence). Written as DNA, the CDR3 is TGTGCCAGCACTAAACAGGGATTTCAGCCCCAGCATTTT. Its translation: CASTKQGFQPQHF.